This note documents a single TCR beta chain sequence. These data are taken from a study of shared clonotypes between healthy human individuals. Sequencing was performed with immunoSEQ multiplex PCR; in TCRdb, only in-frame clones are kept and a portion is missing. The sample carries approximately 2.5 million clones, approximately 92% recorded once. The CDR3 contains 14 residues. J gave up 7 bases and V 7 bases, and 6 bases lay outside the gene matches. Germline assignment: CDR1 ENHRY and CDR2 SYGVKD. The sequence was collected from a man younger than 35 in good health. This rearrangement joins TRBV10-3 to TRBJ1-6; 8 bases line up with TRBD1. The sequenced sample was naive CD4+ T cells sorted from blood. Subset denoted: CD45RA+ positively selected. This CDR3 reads CAIMTGAPNSPLHF. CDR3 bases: TGTGCCATCATGACAGGGGCACCGAATTCACCCCTCCACTTT.